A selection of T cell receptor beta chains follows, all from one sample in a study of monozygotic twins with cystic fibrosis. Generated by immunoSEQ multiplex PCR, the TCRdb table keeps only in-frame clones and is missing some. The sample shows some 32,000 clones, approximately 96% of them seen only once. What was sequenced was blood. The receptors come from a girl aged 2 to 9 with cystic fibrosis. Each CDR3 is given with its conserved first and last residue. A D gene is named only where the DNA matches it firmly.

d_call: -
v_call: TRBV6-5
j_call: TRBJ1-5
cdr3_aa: CASSPSGNQPQHF

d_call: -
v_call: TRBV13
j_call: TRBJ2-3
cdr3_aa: CASSLAIGRPTDTQYF

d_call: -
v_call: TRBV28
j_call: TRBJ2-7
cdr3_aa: CASSSIDLAEEQYF

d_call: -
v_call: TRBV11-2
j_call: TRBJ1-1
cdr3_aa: CASSSLAVGNTEAFF

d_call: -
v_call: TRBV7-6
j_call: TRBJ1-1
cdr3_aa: CASSPWAGRGTEAFF

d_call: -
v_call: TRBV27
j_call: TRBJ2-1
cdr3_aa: CASSFLARRVTEQFF

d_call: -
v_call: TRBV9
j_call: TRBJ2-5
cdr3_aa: CASCSGAEETQYF

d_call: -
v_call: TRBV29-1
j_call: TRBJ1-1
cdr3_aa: CSVVRYMNTEAFF

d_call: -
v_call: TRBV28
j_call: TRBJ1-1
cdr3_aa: CASKRDTLNTEAFF

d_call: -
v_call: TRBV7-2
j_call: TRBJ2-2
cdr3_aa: CASSLTTNVGEWLFF

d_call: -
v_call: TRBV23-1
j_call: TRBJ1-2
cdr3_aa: CASMEDEGNYGYTF

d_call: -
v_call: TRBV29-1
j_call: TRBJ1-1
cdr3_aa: CSVDKSRSTEAFF

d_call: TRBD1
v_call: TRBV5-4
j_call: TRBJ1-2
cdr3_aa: CASSLPGTAGGDTF

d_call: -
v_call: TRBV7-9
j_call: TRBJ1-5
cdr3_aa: CASSSMGQPQHF

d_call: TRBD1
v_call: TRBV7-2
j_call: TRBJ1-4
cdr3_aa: CASSSDRANEKLFF

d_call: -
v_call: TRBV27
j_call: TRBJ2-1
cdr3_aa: CASRAAESSYNEQFF

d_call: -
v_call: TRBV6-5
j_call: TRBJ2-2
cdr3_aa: CASSYPKGELFF

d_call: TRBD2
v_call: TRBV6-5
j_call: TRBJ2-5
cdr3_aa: CASRPGLGSETQYF

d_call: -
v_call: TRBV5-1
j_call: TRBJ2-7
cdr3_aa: CASSLATQGSYEQYF

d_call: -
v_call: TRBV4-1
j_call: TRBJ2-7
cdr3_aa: CASSQVRSPETYEQYF

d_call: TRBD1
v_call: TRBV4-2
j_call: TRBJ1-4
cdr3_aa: CASSSSDRGRREKLFF

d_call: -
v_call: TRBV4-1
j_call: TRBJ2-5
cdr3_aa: CASSQIPGETQYF

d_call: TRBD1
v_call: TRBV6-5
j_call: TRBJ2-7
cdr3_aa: CASNRDDRAYEQYF

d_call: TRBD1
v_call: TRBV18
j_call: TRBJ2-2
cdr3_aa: CASSPDQTGAGELFF

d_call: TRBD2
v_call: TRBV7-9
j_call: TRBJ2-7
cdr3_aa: CASSLATLAGDEQYF

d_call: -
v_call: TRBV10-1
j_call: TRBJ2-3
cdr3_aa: CASSDALGDTQYF

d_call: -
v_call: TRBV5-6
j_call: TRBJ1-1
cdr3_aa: CASSLVGKEAFF

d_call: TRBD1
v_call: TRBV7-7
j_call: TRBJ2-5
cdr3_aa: CASSPIGTGEAETQYF

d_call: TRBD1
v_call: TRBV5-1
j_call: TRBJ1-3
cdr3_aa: CASSRGQGVAQPGNTIYF

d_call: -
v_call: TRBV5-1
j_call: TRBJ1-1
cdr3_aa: CASSFGSPSNTEAFF

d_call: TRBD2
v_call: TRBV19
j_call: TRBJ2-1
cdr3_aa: CASSPPGLNNEQFF

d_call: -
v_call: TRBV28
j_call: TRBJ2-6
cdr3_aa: CASSYVRLTQSRANVLTF

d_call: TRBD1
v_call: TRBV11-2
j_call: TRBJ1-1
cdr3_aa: CASSSGQATEAFF

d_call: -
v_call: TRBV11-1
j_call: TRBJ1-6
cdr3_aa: CASSSMDQTYNSPLHF

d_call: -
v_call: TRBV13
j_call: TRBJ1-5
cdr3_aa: CASSLGMGPQHF

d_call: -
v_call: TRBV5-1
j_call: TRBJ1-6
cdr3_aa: CASSPGTLNSPLHF

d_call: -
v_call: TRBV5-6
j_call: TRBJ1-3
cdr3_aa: CASSSSPSSGNTIYF

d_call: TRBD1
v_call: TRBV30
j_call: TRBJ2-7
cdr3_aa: CAWSIGGQGAYEQYF

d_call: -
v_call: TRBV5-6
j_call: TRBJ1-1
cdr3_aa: CASSLAVGPAFF

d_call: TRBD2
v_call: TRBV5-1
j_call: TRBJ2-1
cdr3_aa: CASSLSLAGWASYNEQFF

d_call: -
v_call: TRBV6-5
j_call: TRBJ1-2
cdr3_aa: CASSSPGYYGYTF

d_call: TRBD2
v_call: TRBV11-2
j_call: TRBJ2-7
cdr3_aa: CASSLGEGYEQYF

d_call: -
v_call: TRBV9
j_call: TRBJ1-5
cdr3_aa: CASSVDPGRNQPQHF